Each of the 17 T cell receptor beta chains below was sequenced from the same sample in a study of OX40 agonist ivuxolimab in advanced cancers. Repertoires were generated with immunoSEQ multiplex PCR, while TCRdb's copy carries only in-frame clones and drops some. Among around 150,000 clones listed, roughly 94% were seen once. Source: CD4+ or CD8+ T cells sorted from blood, taken in a trial of the OX40 agonist ivuxolimab. All receptors come from an adult with an advanced solid tumor such as melanoma, head and neck, liver or kidney cancer.

The chain combines TRBV29-1 with TRBJ2-7; 9 nucleotides agree with TRBD1. CDR1 is SQVTM, CDR2 ANQGSEA, per germline. This CDR3 comprises 13 residues. Trimming at V came to 5 bases and at J to 2 bases, leaving 4 bases not matched to a gene. CDR3 DNA: TGCAGCGTTAGAGGACAGGGGACCTACGAGCAGTACTTC. Its translation is CSVRGQGTYEQYF.

The gene calls are TRBV2 and TRBJ2-7; 8 nucleotides agree with TRBD1. J lost 3 bases, V lost 6 bases, and 7 bases had no gene match. The germline gives CDR1 SNHLY, CDR2 FYNNEI. CDR3 length: 14 amino acids. CDR3 DNA sequence: TGTGCCAGCAGCGCTGGACAGGGTAACTACGAGCAGTACTTC. Encoded protein: CASSAGQGNYEQYF.

The chain is built from TRBV5-6 and TRBJ1-2; D gene uncertain. The germline V gene has CDR1 SGHDT and CDR2 YYEEEE. The CDR3 covers 15 residues. Trimming took off 4 bases at V and 4 bases at J, with 17 bases between the two ends. CDR3 protein: CASSREGDRPYGYTF. CDR3 bases: TGTGCCAGCAGCCGGGAGGGAGATCGACCCTATGGCTACACCTTC.

CDR3 sequence: CASTLYRNTGELFF. The CDR3 DNA is TGTGCCAGCACACTGTATAGAAACACCGGGGAGCTGTTTTTT. The rearrangement uses TRBV6-5 and TRBJ2-2; D not certain. The germline gives CDR1 MNHEY, CDR2 SVGAGI. V was clipped by 7 bases and J by 2 bases, with 11 bases between them. The CDR3 is 14 residues long.

The chain links TRBV28 to TRBJ1-2; D is unresolved. The CDR3 has 15 residues. V gave up 3 bases and J gave up 8 bases, with 19 bases separating them. Per germline, CDR1 MDHEN and CDR2 SYDVKM. The CDR3 loop reads CASSFSYRARVGYTF. The DNA of the CDR3 is TGTGCCAGCAGTTTCTCCTACAGAGCCCGGGTGGGCTACACCTTC.

The gene calls are TRBV6-5 and TRBJ2-7; TRBD2 matches 9 bases. CDR3 length equals 15 residues. Germline lookup yields CDR1 MNHEY and CDR2 SVGAGI. V shed 4 bases and J 1 base; nucleotides not matched to a gene: 5. The CDR3: CASSSEAGGSYEQYF. DNA of the CDR3: TGTGCCAGCAGTTCAGAAGCGGGGGGTTCCTACGAGCAGTACTTC.

This clone was seen a single time. The V call is TRBV10-1, the J call TRBJ1-1; 8 nucleotides line up with TRBD1. The CDR3 loop spans 14 amino acids. After removal of 5 bases from V and 3 bases from J, the junction contained 5 bases not matched to a gene. Per the germline V gene, CDR1 is WNHNN and CDR2 is SYGVQD (reference sequence). The CDR3 DNA reads as TGCGCCAGCAGTAACCAGGGGGCTGACACTGAAGCTTTCTTT. Residues: CASSNQGADTEAFF.

This clone was counted a single time. The chain joins TRBV13 to TRBJ1-6; 7 nucleotides line up with TRBD1. V was clipped by 4 bases and J by 7 bases; unmatched bases: 10. CDR3 size: 16 residues. Germline V lookup: CDR1 PRHDT, CDR2 FYEKMQ (reference sequence). DNA of the CDR3: TGTGCCAGCAGCTCGCCTCGACAGGGAGTGAATTCACCCCTCCACTTT. This encodes CASSSPRQGVNSPLHF. Full variable domain (remainder filled in from reference TRBV13 and TRBJ1-6): AAGVIQSPRHLIKEKRETATLKCYPIPRHDTVYWYQQGPGQDPQFLISFYEKMQSDKGSIPDRFSAQQFSDYHSELNMSSLELGDSALYFCASSSPRQGVNSPLHFGNGTRLTVT.

This clone was detected only once. The chain employs TRBV28 and TRBJ1-1; D gene ambiguous. This CDR3 contains 12 residues. V shed 8 bases and J shed 1 base, with 8 bases lying between them. CDR1 is MDHEN, CDR2 SYDVKM, per germline. The CDR3 bases are TGTGCCAGCGCGGTGCGGAACACTGAAGCTTTCTTT. Its translation: CASAVRNTEAFF.

The chain links TRBV7-2 to TRBJ1-1; D perhaps matches TRBD1 (5 bases). The V and J ends lost 3 bases and 3 bases respectively, with 11 bases between them. This CDR3 contains 14 residues. Per the germline V gene, CDR1 is SGHTA and CDR2 is FQGNSA. In DNA, the CDR3 is TGTGCCAGCAGCTTCCAGGGTTGGGACACTGAAGCTTTCTTT. Its translation is CASSFQGWDTEAFF.

The gene calls are TRBV18 and TRBJ1-5, with TRBD1 matching 7 bases. From germline, CDR1 is KGHSH and CDR2 LQKENI. The CDR3 is made up of 14 amino acids. V trimming: 6 bases; J trimming: 5 bases; junction bases outside the gene matches: 7. The CDR3 loop reads CASSPQQGHQPQHF. The CDR3 DNA follows: TGTGCCAGCTCGCCTCAACAGGGGCATCAGCCCCAGCATTTT.

The chain links TRBV28 to TRBJ1-1, with D possibly being TRBD1 (5 bases). This CDR3 is 15 amino acids long. The V gene's germline CDR1 is MDHEN and CDR2 SYDVKM. V shed 1 base and J shed 5 bases, with 14 bases lying between them. CDR3 sequence: CASSLLAGVRTEAFF. The CDR3 DNA reads TGTGCCAGCAGTTTATTGGCGGGGGTCAGGACTGAAGCTTTCTTT.

This clone was observed once. The same CDR3 can be traced to other DNA sequences in this sample. The rearrangement links TRBV5-1 to TRBJ2-5; D is unclear. From germline, CDR1 is SGHRS and CDR2 YFSETQ. CDR3 length: 11 residues. V lost 2 bases to trimming and J lost 3 bases, with 2 bases between them. This CDR3 reads CASSLEETQYF. DNA for the CDR3: TGCGCCAGCAGCTTAGAAGAGACCCAGTACTTC. The full variable domain, with the rest looked up from reference TRBV5-1 and TRBJ2-5, is KAGVTQTPRYLIKTRGQQVTLSCSPISGHRSVSWYQQTPGQGLQFLFEYFSETQRNKGNFPGRFSGRQFSNSRSEMNVSTLELGDSALYLCASSLEETQYFGPGTRLLVL.

The chain links TRBV29-1 to TRBJ2-7, with TRBD1 as a possible D gene (6 bases). CDR3 size: 14 residues. V lost 6 bases and J 6 bases, leaving 21 bases between the germline ends. CDR1 SQVTM and CDR2 ANQGSEA come from the germline V gene. The CDR3 spells CSVSLYRVGLEQYF. As DNA, the CDR3 is TGCAGCGTGTCCCTGTACAGGGTCGGGCTCGAGCAGTACTTC.

This clone was counted once. The DNA of the CDR3 is TGTGCCAGCAGTTACTCCAAAAGACCTACCGGGGAGCTGTTTTTT. Its protein is CASSYSKRPTGELFF. The genes are TRBV6-5 and TRBJ2-2; the D is unclear. The CDR3 has 15 amino acids. V lost 0 bases to trimming and J lost 5 bases, with 10 bases between them. Looked up from germline, CDR1 is MNHEY and CDR2 is SVGAGI.

The chain carries TRBV6-6 and TRBJ1-1; D is undetermined. Germline CDR1 MNHNY, CDR2 SVGAGI (reference sequence). The V end was cut by 6 bases, the J end by 0 bases, with 17 bases between. This CDR3 comprises 16 residues. CDR3 residues: CASRPTATQMNTEAFF. For the CDR3, the DNA is TGTGCCAGCAGGCCTACAGCTACCCAGATGAACACTGAAGCTTTCTTT.

The chain uses TRBV5-6 and TRBJ1-1; 12 bases map to TRBD1. There are 16 residues in the CDR3. The germline V gene encodes CDR1 SGHDT and CDR2 YYEEEE. V shed 4 bases and J 5 bases; nucleotides not matched to a gene: 9. The CDR3 loop reads CASSAPGQGARTEAFF. The CDR3 coding sequence is TGTGCCAGCAGCGCCCCGGGACAGGGGGCGCGGACTGAAGCTTTCTTT.